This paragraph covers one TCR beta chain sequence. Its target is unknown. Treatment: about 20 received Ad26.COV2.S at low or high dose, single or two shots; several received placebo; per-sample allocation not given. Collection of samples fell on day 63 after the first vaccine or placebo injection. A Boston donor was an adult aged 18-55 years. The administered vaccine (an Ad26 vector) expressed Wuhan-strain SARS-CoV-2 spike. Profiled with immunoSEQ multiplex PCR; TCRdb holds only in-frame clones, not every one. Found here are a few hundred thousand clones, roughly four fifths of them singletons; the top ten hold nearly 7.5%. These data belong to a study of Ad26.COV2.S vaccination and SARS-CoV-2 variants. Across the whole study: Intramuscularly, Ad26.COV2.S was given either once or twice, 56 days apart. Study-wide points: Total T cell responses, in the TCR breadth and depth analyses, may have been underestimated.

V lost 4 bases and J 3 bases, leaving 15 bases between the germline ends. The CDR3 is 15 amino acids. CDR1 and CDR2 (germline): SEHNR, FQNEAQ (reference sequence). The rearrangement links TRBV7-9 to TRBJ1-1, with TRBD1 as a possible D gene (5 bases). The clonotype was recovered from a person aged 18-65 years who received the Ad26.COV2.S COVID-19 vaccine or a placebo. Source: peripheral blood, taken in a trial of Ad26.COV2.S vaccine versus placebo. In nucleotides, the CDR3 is TGTGCCAGCAGCTCGTCCGGGGACTGGGACACTGAAGCTTTCTTT. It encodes CASSSSGDWDTEAFF.